This TCR beta chain originates from a study of blood T cells in healthy people across ages. Next came a second PCR, run for about 7 to 12 cycles, which used a sample-barcoded 5' primer along with a J-beta primer mix. Every molecule of cDNA carried a tag from a template-switch adaptor with 12 random nucleotides. TCRdb independently ran MiXCR on the 5' RACE reads; one entry per CDR3 protein. The sample holds hundreds of thousands of distinct CDR3 sequences, over 20% seen once. Note on this clonotype: What it binds is unknown. An end of the junction does not agree with germline; a read error may underlie this.

Study conclusions and caveats: With donor CMV status unknown, expanded clonotype changes were possibly confounded.

Sequencing was done on a sample of blood. The sequence derives from a man aged 70-80 years in good health.

The CDR3 spells CASSLTGSSYNERFF. For the CDR3, the DNA is TGTGCCAGCAGCTTAACAGGGAGCTCCTACAATGAGCGGTTCTTC. The rearrangement links TRBV7-3 to TRBJ2-1, with D possibly TRBD2 on 5 matching bases. This CDR3 is built from 15 residues. Germline V gene sequence: CDR1 SGHTA, CDR2 FQGTGA. Drawing the rest from reference TRBV7-3 and TRBJ2-1, the complete variable domain is GAGVSQTPSNKVTEKGKYVELRCDPISGHTALYWYRQSLGQGPEFLIYFQGTGAADDSGLPNDRFFAVRPEGSVSTLKIQRTERGDSAVYLCASSLTGSSYNERFFGPGTRLTVL.